This TCR beta chain was sequenced in a study of blood T cell repertoires in COVID-19 (dated by TCRdb to about 2020). Notes on the research overall: Samples covering the acute and convalescent phases of COVID-19 were provided by collaborators in the United States, Italy and Spain. The material from the prospective study consisted of cDNA or gDNA derived from T cells, B-cell-depleted T cells, or PBMCs. Deeply sampled blood TCRbeta repertoires from subjects exposed to, actively infected with, or recovered from COVID-19 were included in the dataset. The repertoires were released in a freely available public database intended as a resource for research on the immune response to SARS-CoV-2. The samples were drawn from the first 160 participants of the ongoing ImmuneRACE study and from 1,254 subjects provided by 6 global collaborators. Nearly every sample came with metadata listing a de-identified subject ID, COVID-19 status, age in years and sex. HLA class I and class II types, where available, came from metadata supplied by the sample provider rather than from assay-based typing. Study-level results and caveats: How much clinical and demographic metadata was included differed by source and by participant, and the metadata was provided uncurated.

Participants in the prospective study were enrolled through a virtual design, were aged about 18 to 100 years, and lived in under 25 United States geographic areas. In the prospective study, participants were assigned to cohorts based on the clinical history participants reported in a screening survey and a study questionnaire. Recovered participants in ImmuneRACE Cohort 3 were defined by two consecutive negative NP/OP PCR tests, clearance by a healthcare professional, or resolution of symptoms. Mobile phlebotomists in the prospective study collected whole blood, serum and a nasopharyngeal or oropharyngeal swab from every participant. Over a roughly 2-month period, participants in the prospective study had the option of providing additional blood draws and questionnaires. Before DNA extraction, blood samples from the prospective study were shipped at room temperature or frozen. With regard to this clone: Its target antigen remains unknown. No base quality values were provided; no much bigger clone lies one nucleotide off. The sample has other DNA sequences that encode this CDR3 too.

The immunoSEQ Assay, a bias-controlled multiplex PCR, was used to amplify TCRbeta CDR3 regions from genomic DNA. The paper's data handling went like this. The number of nucleated cells in each sample was estimated from the amplification of reference gene primers within the assay. To quantify the absolute abundance of each unique TCRbeta CDR3 rearrangement, sequence reads were collapsed and filtered. For each sample, productive Simpson clonality was calculated as the square root of Simpson's diversity index over productive rearrangements. TCRdb took this table from immuneACCESS and kept in-frame rearrangements with V and J called. Such tables lack part of the clones; where checked against another copy, unresolved V genes explain under half of the gap, and the rest is unexplained. That table gives V, J and clone size, and the DNA gave D and trimming. The table for this sample lists around 290,000 clones; around 90% of them were counted only once. Approximately 1.5% of the sample is taken by the ten largest.

Compared with germline, V lacks 4 bases and J lacks 4 bases; bases without a gene match: 1. The CDR3, cysteine through phenylalanine, is 14 amino acids long. Only CDR3 DNA remains: 42 bases, in frame from the first base. The germline V gene supplies CDR1 SGHDT and CDR2 YYEEEE. Sequencing was performed on PBMCs or T cells enriched from blood (not recorded which). The V gene is TRBV5-6 and the J gene is TRBJ2-2; 10 junctional bases match TRBD1. The receptor was derived from a woman in her thirties or forties who had recovered from COVID-19. The CDR3 here reads CASSGQGGTGELFF. The sequenced DNA is TGTGCCAGCAGCGGACAGGGGGGCACCGGGGAGCTGTTTTTT. Joined to the reference TRBV5-6 and TRBJ2-2 proteins, this CDR3 gives the full variable domain: DAGVTQSPTHLIKTRGQQVTLRCSPKSGHDTVSWYQQALGQGPQFIFQYYEEEERQRGNFPDRFSGHQFPNYSSELNVNALLLGDSALYLCASSGQGGTGELFFGEGSRLTVL.